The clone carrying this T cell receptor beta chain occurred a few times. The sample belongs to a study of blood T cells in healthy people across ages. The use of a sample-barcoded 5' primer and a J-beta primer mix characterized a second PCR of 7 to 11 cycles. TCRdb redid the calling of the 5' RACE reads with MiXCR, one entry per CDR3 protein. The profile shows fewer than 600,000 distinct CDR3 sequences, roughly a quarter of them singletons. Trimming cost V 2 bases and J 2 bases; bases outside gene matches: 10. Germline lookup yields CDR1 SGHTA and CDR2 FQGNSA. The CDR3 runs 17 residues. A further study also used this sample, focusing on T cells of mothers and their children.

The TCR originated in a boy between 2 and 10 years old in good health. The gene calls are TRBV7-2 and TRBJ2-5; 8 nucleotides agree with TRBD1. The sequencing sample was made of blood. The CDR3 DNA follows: TGTGCCAGCAGCTTATATTTGGACAGGGTTCTTCAAGAGACCCAGTACTTC. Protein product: CASSLYLDRVLQETQYF.